The next 28 T cell receptor beta chains were all read from a single sample in a study of shared clonotypes between healthy human individuals. Measured with immunoSEQ multiplex PCR; TCRdb has only the in-frame clones, and not every one. The table lists about 490,000 clones, around 79% of them singletons, with over 9.5% in the top ten. The specimen was PBMCs. The source of these receptors is a woman in her thirties or forties in good health. Some clones in this sample may be carry-over from other donors' samples.

The chain recombines TRBV5-1 with TRBJ2-5; D is undetermined. This CDR3 comprises 14 residues. The germline gives CDR1 SGHRS, CDR2 YFSETQ. V was pared by 0 bases and J by 0 bases, with 6 bases between. The CDR3 nucleotides are TGCGCCAGCAGCTTGGACAGACACCAAGAGACCCAGTACTTC. Translation: CASSLDRHQETQYF. The entire variable domain, with the rest obtained from reference TRBV5-1 and TRBJ2-5, is as follows: KAGVTQTPRYLIKTRGQQVTLSCSPISGHRSVSWYQQTPGQGLQFLFEYFSETQRNKGNFPGRFSGRQFSNSRSEMNVSTLELGDSALYLCASSLDRHQETQYFGPGTRLLVL.

The chain joins TRBV28 to TRBJ2-1; TRBD2 agrees at 14 bases. The CDR3 consists of 19 residues. Germline trimming cut 4 bases from V and 9 bases from J; bases unmatched to any gene: 17. Per the germline V gene, CDR1 is MDHEN and CDR2 is SYDVKM. This CDR3 reads CASSSRRLAGGLARSEQFF. The CDR3 bases are TGTGCCAGCAGTTCCCGAAGACTAGCGGGAGGGCTCGCACGGAGTGAGCAGTTCTTC.

This chain connects TRBV9 to TRBJ2-1; 11 positions agree with TRBD2. V shed 1 base, J shed 8 bases, and the junction held 5 bases outside the gene matches. Germline CDR1 reads SGDLS; CDR2 reads YYNGEE. The CDR3 consists of 15 residues. The CDR3 DNA reads TGTGCCAGCAGCGTAACTAGCGGGAGCTCCTATGAGCAGTTCTTC. Protein: CASSVTSGSSYEQFF.

This clone was detected many times. This same CDR3 is encoded by further DNA sequences in the sample. The chain has TRBV29-1 and TRBJ2-3, with D unclear. The CDR3 extends over 12 amino acids. V shed 3 bases and J shed 0 bases, with 4 bases lying between them. The V gene's germline CDR1 is SQVTM and CDR2 ANQGSEA. CDR3 sequence reads: CSVDTSTDTQYF. Here the CDR3 DNA reads TGCAGCGTTGACACTAGCACAGATACGCAGTATTTT.

The V gene is TRBV10-2, the J gene TRBJ2-1; TRBD2 matches at 14 bases. With 7 bases clipped from V and 9 bases from J, the junction kept 8 bases outside the gene matches. Germline-derived CDR1 and CDR2 are WSHSY and SAAADI. This CDR3 comprises 15 residues. DNA of the CDR3: TGCGCCAGCATGGGACTAGCGGGAGTTGATGGTGAGCAGTTCTTC. It encodes CASMGLAGVDGEQFF.

The gene calls are TRBV10-3 and TRBJ2-7; 11 nucleotides line up with TRBD1. The CDR3 length is 16 residues. Germline assignment: CDR1 ENHRY and CDR2 SYGVKD. V was pared by 0 bases and J by 1 base, with 2 bases of the junction left unmatched. In DNA, the CDR3 is TGTGCCATCAGTGAGTCGGGACAGGGGGAGTCCTACGAGCAGTACTTC. Protein sequence: CAISESGQGESYEQYF.

V gene TRBV6-6 combines with J gene TRBJ2-7, with D unclear. CDR3 length: 14 amino acids. With 6 bases removed from V and 6 bases from J, the gap between germline ends came to 18 bases. Germline lookup yields CDR1 MNHNY and CDR2 SVGAGI (reference sequence). In DNA form, the CDR3 reads TGTGCCAGCAGCCCCCAACCCGACGCCTTCGAGCAGTACTTC. Encoded protein: CASSPQPDAFEQYF.

The chain employs TRBV28 and TRBJ2-1; TRBD1 might be the D (6 bases). Germline CDR1 reads MDHEN; CDR2 reads SYDVKM. This CDR3 has 15 amino acids. Trimming removed 6 bases at V and 9 bases at J, with 21 bases between. The chain's CDR3 is CASSLPSNRVGEQFF. DNA for the CDR3: TGTGCCAGCAGCCTTCCCTCAAACAGGGTCGGTGAGCAGTTCTTC.

The gene calls are TRBV5-6 and TRBJ2-7; 11 bases line up with TRBD2. The CDR3 consists of 16 residues. Germline CDR1 reads SGHDT; CDR2 reads YYEEEE. Trimming at V came to 5 bases and at J to 0 bases, leaving 7 bases not matched to a gene. The CDR3 sequence: CASRRGTSGYSYEQYF. The CDR3 DNA reads TGTGCCAGCAGGCGAGGGACTAGCGGATACTCCTACGAGCAGTACTTC.

CDR3 residues: CASSLRGQEQFF. As DNA, the CDR3 is TGTGCCAGCAGCTTAAGGGGGCAGGAGCAGTTCTTC. The chain employs TRBV7-3 and TRBJ2-1, with D maybe TRBD1 (6 bases). Germline V gene lookup returns CDR1 SGHTA and CDR2 FQGTGA. The length of the CDR3 is 12 residues. V lost 1 base, J lost 10 bases, and 8 bases lay in between.

This clone has a count of ten or more. The chain carries TRBV30 and TRBJ2-1, with 9 positions matching TRBD2. CDR3 length: 18 residues. In germline, CDR1 is GTSNPN, CDR2 SVGIG (reference sequence). V gave up 1 base and J gave up 2 bases; unmatched junction bases: 12. CDR3 bases: TGTGCCTGGAGTGGGACCAGTGAGCGGGAGGCCCCCTACAATGAGCAGTTCTTC. Its protein is CAWSGTSEREAPYNEQFF.

The J gene is TRBJ2-5, the V gene TRBV5-4; TRBD2 might be the D (7 bases). CDR1 and CDR2 from the germline V gene are SGHNT and YYREEE (reference sequence). With 1 base removed from V and 5 bases from J, the gap between germline ends came to 12 bases. The CDR3 is made up of 14 amino acids. CDR3 DNA: TGTGCCAGCAGCTTGAGGGGGGGCAGGGAGACCCAGTACTTC. Translation gives CASSLRGGRETQYF.

This chain joins TRBV7-9 and TRBJ2-3; D ambiguous. Trimming shortened V by 4 bases and J by 6 bases, and 14 bases separated the two germline ends. CDR1 is SEHNR, CDR2 FQNEAQ, per germline (reference sequence). The CDR3 has 14 amino acids. CDR3 amino acids: CASSSPWGSDTQYF. The CDR3 bases are TGTGCCAGCAGCTCCCCGTGGGGATCCGATACGCAGTATTTT.

The CDR3 sequence: CASKPTGPTYEQYF. In nucleotides, the CDR3 is TGTGCCAGCAAACCCACGGGACCGACCTACGAGCAGTACTTC. The rearrangement uses TRBV28 and TRBJ2-7; D possibly uses TRBD1 or TRBD2 (5 bases each). CDR1 is MDHEN, CDR2 SYDVKM, per germline. Trimming left V 7 bases short and J 2 bases short, with 15 bases between. This CDR3 has 14 amino acids.

In its sample, this clone was seen a few times. The chain couples TRBV6-1 to TRBJ2-2, with 11 bases identical to TRBD2. V shed 5 bases, J shed 6 bases, and the junction held 5 bases outside the gene matches. The CDR3 runs to 15 residues. Per the germline V gene, CDR1 is MNHNS and CDR2 is SASEGT. The CDR3 nucleotides read TGTGCCAGCAGTCTCCTAGCGGGAGGTGCCGGGGAGCTGTTTTTT. Protein product: CASSLLAGGAGELFF.

CDR3 amino acids: CASSGGQFYEQYF. CDR3 DNA sequence: TGTGCCAGCAGTGGGGGACAGTTCTACGAGCAGTACTTC. The chain combines TRBV28 with TRBJ2-5; 7 bases match TRBD1. TRBJ2-7 explains the end of the DNA better; the J call may be wrong. From germline, CDR1 is MDHEN and CDR2 SYDVKM. This CDR3 spans 13 amino acids.

This chain uses TRBV2 with TRBJ1-1; possible D gene TRBD1, 5 bases. The CDR3 runs to 13 residues. Looked up from germline, CDR1 is SNHLY and CDR2 is FYNNEI. Trimming stripped 2 bases from V and 6 bases from J, with 10 bases between. CDR3 coding DNA: TGTGCCAGCAGTGAACGGGGGATCCCTGAAGCTTTCTTT. The encoded protein is CASSERGIPEAFF.

This clone turned up a few times. This chain connects TRBV19 to TRBJ2-1; 7 bases align to TRBD1. The V gene end was trimmed by 6 bases and the J gene end by 6 bases; junction bases not matched to a gene: 5. The germline V gene has CDR1 LNHDA and CDR2 SQIVND (reference sequence). The CDR3 runs 13 residues. CDR3 DNA: TGTGCCAGTAGGAACCAGGGGGTCAATGAGCAGTTCTTC. It is translated as CASRNQGVNEQFF.

This clone was recorded only once. This chain connects TRBV7-2 to TRBJ2-5; D assignment may be TRBD1 or TRBD2 (5 bases each). The CDR3 contains 14 residues. Looked up from germline, CDR1 is SGHTA and CDR2 is FQGNSA. Between the trimmed V and J ends, which lost 5 bases and 2 bases, there was a span of 12 bases. The CDR3 nucleotides read TGTGCCAGCAGCACCGATTGGGGGCAAGAGACCCAGTACTTC. It translates to CASSTDWGQETQYF. Complete variable domain (other parts from reference TRBV7-2 and TRBJ2-5): GAGVSQSPSNKVTEKGKDVELRCDPISGHTALYWYRQSLGQGLEFLIYFQGNSAPDKSGLPSDRFSAERTGGSVSTLTIQRTQQEDSAVYLCASSTDWGQETQYFGPGTRLLVL.

J is TRBJ2-1 and V is TRBV4-2; TRBD2 matches 10 bases. The germline V gene encodes CDR1 LGHNA and CDR2 YNFKEQ. V gave up 0 bases and J gave up 9 bases; unmatched junction bases: 8. The CDR3 is 16 amino acids. CDR3 protein: CASSQDFGSGRLEQFF. The CDR3 DNA sequence: TGTGCCAGCAGCCAAGATTTCGGTAGCGGGAGGCTTGAGCAGTTCTTC.

The CDR3 reads CASSSDSYEQYF. CDR3 DNA sequence: TGTGCCAGCAGTTCGGACAGCTACGAGCAGTACTTC. The chain recombines TRBV6-5 with TRBJ2-7, with TRBD1 as a possible D gene (6 bases). The CDR3 runs 12 residues. The V gene's germline CDR1 is MNHEY and CDR2 SVGAGI. V lost 4 bases to trimming and J lost 3 bases, with 7 bases between them.

The rearrangement joins TRBV10-3 to TRBJ1-2, with 10 bases aligning to TRBD1. The CDR3 has 17 residues. Germline CDR1 ENHRY, CDR2 SYGVKD. V trimming: 2 bases; J trimming: 4 bases; junction bases outside the gene matches: 10. The CDR3: CAISETGTGALGYGYTF. The CDR3 DNA reads TGTGCCATCAGTGAGACGGGGACAGGGGCCCTCGGCTATGGCTACACCTTC.

The chain links TRBV5-6 to TRBJ1-2, with 12 bases lining up with TRBD1. The CDR3 extends over 17 amino acids. The germline V gene has CDR1 SGHDT and CDR2 YYEEEE. Losses at the gene ends were 2 bases for V and 3 bases for J; bases not matched to a gene: 8. DNA of the CDR3: TGTGCCAGCAGCTTAGGCGGGACAGGGGGCTACGACTATGGCTACACCTTC. Translation gives CASSLGGTGGYDYGYTF.

The J gene is TRBJ1-4, the V gene TRBV28; D uncertain. This CDR3 spans 14 amino acids. Looked up from germline, CDR1 is MDHEN and CDR2 is SYDVKM. The ends were cut back, 5 bases at V and 8 bases at J, with 15 bases in the middle. DNA of the CDR3: TGTGCCAGCAGTACCCAACAGAACACCGAAAAACTGTTTTTT. Translated, it gives CASSTQQNTEKLFF.

J is TRBJ1-1 and V is TRBV27; D not resolved. This CDR3 has 13 residues. V lost 4 bases to trimming and J lost 2 bases, with 8 bases between them. The germline V gene has CDR1 MNHEY and CDR2 SMNVEV (reference sequence). CDR3 bases: TGTGCCAGCAGTTGGCGGATAAACACTGAAGCTTTCTTT. Translation: CASSWRINTEAFF.

The gene calls are TRBV19 and TRBJ1-2; no clear D gene. Deletions cut 0 bases from V and 0 bases from J, with 5 bases between. CDR1 and CDR2 from the germline V gene are LNHDA and SQIVND (reference sequence). The CDR3 loop spans 14 amino acids. In nucleotides, the CDR3 is TGTGCCAGTAGTATAGACAGCACTAACTATGGCTACACCTTC. Protein sequence: CASSIDSTNYGYTF.

This clone was detected once. At the DNA level, this CDR3 is encoded by other sequences in the same sample as well. The rearrangement links TRBV9 to TRBJ2-1, with D tentatively TRBD2 (6 bases). This CDR3 region has 15 residues. Germline loops: CDR1 SGDLS, CDR2 YYNGEE. With 0 bases removed from V and 1 base from J, the gap between germline ends came to 8 bases. CDR3 coding DNA: TGTGCCAGCAGCGTAGCCGCGGGATCCTACAATGAGCAGTTCTTC. Its translation: CASSVAAGSYNEQFF.

The J gene is TRBJ1-1, the V gene TRBV28, with a possible D match to TRBD1 (6 bases). The V end lost 4 bases, the J end lost 0 bases, and 15 bases lay between the germline ends. The CDR3 runs 16 residues. Germline V lookup: CDR1 MDHEN, CDR2 SYDVKM. The CDR3 region has the DNA TGTGCCAGCAGTTCAAGTAGGTACAGGGTGAACACTGAAGCTTTCTTT. Its translation is CASSSSRYRVNTEAFF.